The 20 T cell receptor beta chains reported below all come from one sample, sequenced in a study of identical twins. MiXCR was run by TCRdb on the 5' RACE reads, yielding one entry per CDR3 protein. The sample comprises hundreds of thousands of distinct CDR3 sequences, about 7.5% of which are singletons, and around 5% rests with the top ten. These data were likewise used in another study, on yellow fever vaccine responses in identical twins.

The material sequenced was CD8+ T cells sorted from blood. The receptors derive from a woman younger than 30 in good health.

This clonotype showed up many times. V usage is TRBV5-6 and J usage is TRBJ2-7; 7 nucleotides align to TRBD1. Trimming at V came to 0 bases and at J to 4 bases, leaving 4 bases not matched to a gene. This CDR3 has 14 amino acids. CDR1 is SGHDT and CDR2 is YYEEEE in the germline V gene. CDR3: CASSLGDSPYEQYV. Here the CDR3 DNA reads TGTGCCAGCAGCTTGGGGGACAGCCCATACGAGCAGTACGTC.

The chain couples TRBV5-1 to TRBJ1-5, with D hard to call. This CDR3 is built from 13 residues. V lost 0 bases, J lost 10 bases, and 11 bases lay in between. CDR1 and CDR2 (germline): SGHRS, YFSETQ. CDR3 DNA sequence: TGCGCCAGCAGCTTGGGGACCCATGGACCCCAGCATTTT. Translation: CASSLGTHGPQHF.

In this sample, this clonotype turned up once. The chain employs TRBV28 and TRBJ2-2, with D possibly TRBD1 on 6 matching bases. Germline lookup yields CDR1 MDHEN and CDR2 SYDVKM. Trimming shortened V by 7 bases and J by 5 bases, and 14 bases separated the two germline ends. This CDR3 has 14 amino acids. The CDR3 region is CASMEAGVTGELFF. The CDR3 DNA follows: TGTGCCAGCATGGAGGCAGGGGTTACCGGGGAGCTGTTTTTT.

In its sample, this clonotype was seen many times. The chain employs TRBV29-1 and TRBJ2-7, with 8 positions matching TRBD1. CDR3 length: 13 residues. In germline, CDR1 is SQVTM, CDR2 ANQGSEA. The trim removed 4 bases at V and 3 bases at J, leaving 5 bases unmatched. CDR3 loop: CSVVGTGGYEQYV. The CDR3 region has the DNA TGCAGCGTTGTTGGGACAGGAGGCTACGAGCAGTACGTC.

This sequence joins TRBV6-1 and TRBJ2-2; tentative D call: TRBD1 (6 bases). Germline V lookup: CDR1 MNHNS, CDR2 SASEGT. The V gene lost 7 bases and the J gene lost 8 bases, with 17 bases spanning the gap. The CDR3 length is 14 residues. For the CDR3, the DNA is TGTGCCAGCATAAAAGCAGGGGTGGGGGGGGAGCTGTTTTTT. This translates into CASIKAGVGGELFF.

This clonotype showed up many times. The CDR3 is CASSEAATGGYGYTF. The DNA for the CDR3 is TGCGCCAGCAGTGAGGCCGCGACAGGGGGCTATGGCTACACCTTC. The V and J genes are TRBV10-2 and TRBJ1-2; TRBD1 matches at 9 bases. The CDR3 has 15 amino acids. Germline V gene data show CDR1 as WSHSY and CDR2 as SAAADI. The trim removed 2 bases at V and 4 bases at J, leaving 5 bases unmatched.

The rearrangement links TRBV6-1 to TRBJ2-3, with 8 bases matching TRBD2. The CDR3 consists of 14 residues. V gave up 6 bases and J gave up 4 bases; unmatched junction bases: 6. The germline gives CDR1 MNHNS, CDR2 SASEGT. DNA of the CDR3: TGTGCCAGCAGAACCGGGACTAGGTCAGATACGCAGTATTTT. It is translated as CASRTGTRSDTQYF.

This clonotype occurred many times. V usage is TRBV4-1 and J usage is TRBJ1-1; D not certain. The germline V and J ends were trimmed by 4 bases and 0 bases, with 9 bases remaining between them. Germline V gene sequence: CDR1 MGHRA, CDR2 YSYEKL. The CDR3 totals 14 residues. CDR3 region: CASSPGPLNTEAFF. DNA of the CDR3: TGCGCCAGCAGCCCCGGCCCCCTGAACACTGAAGCTTTCTTT.

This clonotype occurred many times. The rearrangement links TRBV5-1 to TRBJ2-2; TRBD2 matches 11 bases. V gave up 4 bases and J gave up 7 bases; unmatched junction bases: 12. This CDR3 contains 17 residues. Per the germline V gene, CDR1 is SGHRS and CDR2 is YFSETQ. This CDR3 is CASSPQTSGISGGELFF. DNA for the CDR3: TGCGCCAGCAGCCCACAGACTAGCGGGATTTCCGGCGGGGAGCTGTTTTTT.

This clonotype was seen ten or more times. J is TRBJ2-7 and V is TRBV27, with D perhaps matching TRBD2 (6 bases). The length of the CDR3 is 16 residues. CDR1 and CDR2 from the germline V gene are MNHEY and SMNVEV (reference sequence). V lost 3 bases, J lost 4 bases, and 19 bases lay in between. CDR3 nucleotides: TGTGCCAGCAGTTTGATTTTGGAACCGGGGGTTTACGAGCAGTACTTC. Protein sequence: CASSLILEPGVYEQYF.

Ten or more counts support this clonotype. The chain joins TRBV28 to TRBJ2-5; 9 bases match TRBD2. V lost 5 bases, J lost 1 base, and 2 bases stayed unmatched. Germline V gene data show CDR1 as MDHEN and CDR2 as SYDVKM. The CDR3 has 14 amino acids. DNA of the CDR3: TGTGCCAGCAGTCTACTAGCGGGCCAAGAGACCCAGTACTTC. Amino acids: CASSLLAGQETQYF. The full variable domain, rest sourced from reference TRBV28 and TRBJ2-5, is DVKVTQSSRYLVKRTGEKVFLECVQDMDHENMFWYRQDPGLGLRLIYFSYDVKMKEKGDIPEGYSVSREKKERFSLILESASTNQTSMYLCASSLLAGQETQYFGPGTRLLVL.

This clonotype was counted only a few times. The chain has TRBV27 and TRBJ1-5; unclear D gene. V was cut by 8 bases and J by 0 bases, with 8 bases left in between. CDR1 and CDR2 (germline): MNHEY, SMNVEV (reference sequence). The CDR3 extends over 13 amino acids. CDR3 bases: TGTGCCAGCGCCTTGGATAGCAATCAGCCCCAGCATTTT. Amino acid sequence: CASALDSNQPQHF.

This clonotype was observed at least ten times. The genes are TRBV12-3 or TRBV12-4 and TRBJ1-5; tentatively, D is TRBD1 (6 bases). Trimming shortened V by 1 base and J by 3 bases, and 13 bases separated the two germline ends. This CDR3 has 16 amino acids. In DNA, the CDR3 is TGTGCCAGCAGTTTAGTAGCCGGGGACAACAATCAGCCCCAGCATTTT. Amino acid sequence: CASSLVAGDNNQPQHF.

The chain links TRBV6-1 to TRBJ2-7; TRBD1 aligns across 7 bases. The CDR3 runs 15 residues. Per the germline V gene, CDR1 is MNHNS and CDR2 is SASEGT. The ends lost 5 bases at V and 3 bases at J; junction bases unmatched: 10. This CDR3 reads CASSKTPGQSYEQYV. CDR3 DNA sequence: TGTGCCAGCAGTAAAACGCCGGGACAGAGCTACGAGCAGTACGTC.

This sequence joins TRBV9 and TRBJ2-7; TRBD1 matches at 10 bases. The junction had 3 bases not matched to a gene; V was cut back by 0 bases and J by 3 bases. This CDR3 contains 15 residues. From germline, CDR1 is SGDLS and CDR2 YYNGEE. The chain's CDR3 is CASSVGQGAIYEQYF. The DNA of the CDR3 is TGTGCCAGCAGCGTAGGACAGGGGGCAATCTACGAGCAGTACTTC. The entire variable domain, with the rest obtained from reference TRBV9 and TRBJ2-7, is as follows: DSGVTQTPKHLITATGQRVTLRCSPRSGDLSVYWYQQSLDQGLQFLIQYYNGEERAKGNILERFSAQQFPDLHSELNLSSLELGDSALYFCASSVGQGAIYEQYFGPGTRLTVT.

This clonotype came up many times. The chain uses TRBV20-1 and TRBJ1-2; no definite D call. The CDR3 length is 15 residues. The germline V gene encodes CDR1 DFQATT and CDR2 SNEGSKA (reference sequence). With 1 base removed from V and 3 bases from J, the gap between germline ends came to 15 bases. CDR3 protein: CSARGGGIFYYGYTF. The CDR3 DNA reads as TGCAGTGCTAGAGGGGGAGGTATTTTTTACTATGGCTACACCTTC.

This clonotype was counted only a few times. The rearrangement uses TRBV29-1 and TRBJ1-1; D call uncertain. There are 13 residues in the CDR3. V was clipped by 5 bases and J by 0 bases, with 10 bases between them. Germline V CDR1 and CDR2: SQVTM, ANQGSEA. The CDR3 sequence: CSVCVGMNTEAFF. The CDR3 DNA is TGCAGCGTTTGTGTAGGGATGAACACTGAAGCTTTCTTT.

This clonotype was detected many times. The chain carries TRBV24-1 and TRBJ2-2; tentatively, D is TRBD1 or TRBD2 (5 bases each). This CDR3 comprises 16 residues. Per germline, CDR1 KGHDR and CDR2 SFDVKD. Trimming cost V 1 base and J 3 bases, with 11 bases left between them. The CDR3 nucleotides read TGTGCCACCAGTGATTTTCGGAGAGGGGACACCGGGGAGCTGTTTTTT. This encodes CATSDFRRGDTGELFF.

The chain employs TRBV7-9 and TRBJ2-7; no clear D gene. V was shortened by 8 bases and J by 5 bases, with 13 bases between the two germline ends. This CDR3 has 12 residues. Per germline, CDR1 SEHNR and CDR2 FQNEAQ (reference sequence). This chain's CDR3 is CASSGGWDEQYV. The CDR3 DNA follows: TGTGCCAGCTCCGGTGGGTGGGACGAGCAGTACGTC.

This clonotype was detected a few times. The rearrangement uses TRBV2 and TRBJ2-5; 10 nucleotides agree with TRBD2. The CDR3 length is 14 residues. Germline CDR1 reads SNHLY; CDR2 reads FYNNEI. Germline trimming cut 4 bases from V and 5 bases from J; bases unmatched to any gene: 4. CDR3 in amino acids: CASSVLAGVETQYF. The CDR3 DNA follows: TGTGCCAGCAGTGTCCTAGCGGGAGTTGAGACCCAGTACTTC. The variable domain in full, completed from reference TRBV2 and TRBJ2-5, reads EPEVTQTPSHQVTQMGQEVILRCVPISNHLYFYWYRQILGQKVEFLVSFYNNEISEKSEIFDDQFSVERPDGSNFTLKIRSTKLEDSAMYFCASSVLAGVETQYFGPGTRLLVL.